This T cell receptor beta chain was observed in a study of T cells after yellow fever vaccination. Background on the study: Fractions of low cell number were prepared using SMART-Seq v4 Ultra Low Input.

CDR3 size: 12 residues. Germline-derived CDR1 and CDR2 are SNHLY and FYNNEI. The ends were cut back, 5 bases at V and 6 bases at J, with 8 bases in the middle. TCRdb re-derived calls from the 5' RACE reads in MiXCR, one entry per CDR3 protein. The data show around 230,000 distinct CDR3 sequences, roughly 6.2% seen once. This clonotype was detected many times. The sequenced sample was CD4+ T cells sorted from PBMCs, obtained on the day of the yellow fever booster vaccination. This sequence joins TRBV2 and TRBJ2-1; D remains ambiguous. This sequence originates from a man between 25 and 39 years old who received the YFV17D yellow fever vaccine. This chain's CDR3 is CASSRVVNEQFF. CDR3 sequence (DNA): TGTGCCAGCAGTCGGGTTGTCAATGAGCAGTTCTTC. The variable domain in full, with the rest retrieved from reference TRBV2 and TRBJ2-1, is EPEVTQTPSHQVTQMGQEVILRCVPISNHLYFYWYRQILGQKVEFLVSFYNNEISEKSEIFDDQFSVERPDGSNFTLKIRSTKLEDSAMYFCASSRVVNEQFFGPGTRLTVL.